A single sample gave rise to the 10 T cell receptor beta chains below, sequenced in a study of identical twins' blood T cells. TCRdb re-derived calls from the 5' RACE reads in MiXCR, one entry per CDR3 protein. The sample records 350,000 to 400,000 distinct CDR3 sequences, about 28% being singletons. The sequencing sample was made of PBMCs. The source is a woman aged 18-49 years in good health.

V is TRBV6-2 or TRBV6-3 and J is TRBJ2-7, with D possibly being TRBD2 (5 bases). The germline CDR1 and CDR2 sequences are MNHEY and SVGEGT. V was shortened by 8 bases and J by 3 bases, with 11 bases between the two germline ends. The CDR3 has 12 amino acids. CDR3 nucleotides: TGTGCCAGCGCGAGGGAGAACTACGAGCAGTACTTC. It translates to CASARENYEQYF.

The sample holds a few counts of this clonotype. J is TRBJ1-1 and V is TRBV20-1; D might be TRBD1 (6 bases). V was pared by 3 bases and J by 5 bases, with 19 bases between. Germline CDR1 DFQATT, CDR2 SNEGSKA (reference sequence). The CDR3 has 15 residues. CDR3 amino acids: CSASAGADSQTEAFF. The DNA of the CDR3 is TGCAGTGCTAGCGCGGGGGCGGATTCCCAGACTGAAGCTTTCTTT.

The table lists this clonotype with many counts. V and J are TRBV6-6 and TRBJ1-2; weak D call: TRBD1 (6 bases). This CDR3 region has 16 residues. The germline gives CDR1 MNHNY, CDR2 SVGAGI (reference sequence). The V and J ends lost 0 bases and 0 bases respectively, with 11 bases between them. The CDR3 DNA reads TGTGCCAGCAGTTACTCGTACAGGGAGACTAACTATGGCTACACCTTC. Translated: CASSYSYRETNYGYTF.

The chain is built from TRBV12-3 or TRBV12-4 and TRBJ2-3, with D unresolved. The CDR3 has 14 amino acids. V shed 3 bases and J shed 2 bases, with 9 bases lying between them. This chain's CDR3 is CASSLVDPTDTQYF. The CDR3 DNA follows: TGTGCCAGCAGTTTGGTTGACCCCACAGATACGCAGTATTTT.

The chain has TRBV5-1 and TRBJ2-2; D may be TRBD1 (5 bases). This CDR3 has 16 residues. Germline V gene sequence: CDR1 SGHRS, CDR2 YFSETQ. V lost 1 base to trimming and J lost 0 bases, with 10 bases between them. This chain's CDR3 is CASSLQGDSNTGELFF. CDR3 coding DNA: TGCGCCAGCAGCTTGCAGGGCGATTCGAACACCGGGGAGCTGTTTTTT. The whole variable domain, remainder taken from reference TRBV5-1 and TRBJ2-2, is KAGVTQTPRYLIKTRGQQVTLSCSPISGHRSVSWYQQTPGQGLQFLFEYFSETQRNKGNFPGRFSGRQFSNSRSEMNVSTLELGDSALYLCASSLQGDSNTGELFFGEGSRLTVL.

In its sample, this clonotype was seen many times. This rearrangement joins TRBV20-1 to TRBJ1-1, with D perhaps TRBD1 (5 bases). The CDR3 sequence is 16 residues long. V was cut by 0 bases and J by 2 bases, with 16 bases left in between. The germline V gene encodes CDR1 DFQATT and CDR2 SNEGSKA (reference sequence). The CDR3 nucleotides read TGCAGTGCTAGAGATCCTGGCCAGGGTAGTAACACTGAAGCTTTCTTT. As protein: CSARDPGQGSNTEAFF.

This chain connects TRBV7-2 to TRBJ1-1; possible D gene TRBD1, 5 bases. Germline V CDR1 and CDR2: SGHTA, FQGNSA. Trimming removed 2 bases at V and 1 base at J, with 14 bases between. This CDR3 has 16 residues. The CDR3 bases are TGTGCCAGCAGCTTACCAGGGCTGGTCCGGAACACTGAAGCTTTCTTT. It specifies CASSLPGLVRNTEAFF.

The chain recombines TRBV7-2 with TRBJ2-7, with D tentatively TRBD1 (6 bases). V was cut by 4 bases and J by 6 bases, with 16 bases left in between. The CDR3 is 14 residues long. Germline CDR1 is SGHTA and CDR2 is FQGNSA. In DNA, the CDR3 is TGTGCCAGCAGCTACCGACAGGAAATGGGCGAGCAGTACTTC. Protein product: CASSYRQEMGEQYF. Supplemented by reference TRBV7-2 and TRBJ2-7, the full variable domain reads GAGVSQSPSNKVTEKGKDVELRCDPISGHTALYWYRQSLGQGLEFLIYFQGNSAPDKSGLPSDRFSAERTGGSVSTLTIQRTQQEDSAVYLCASSYRQEMGEQYFGPGTRLTVT.

For this clonotype: A much larger clone is a single base away; this may be a read error. The chain links TRBV7-9 to TRBJ2-1; D remains ambiguous. Germline lookup yields CDR1 SEHNR and CDR2 FQNEAQ (reference sequence). This CDR3 has 12 amino acids. CDR3 loop: CDSSYSYNEQFF. Here the CDR3 DNA reads TGTGACAGCAGTTACTCCTACAATGAGCAGTTCTTC.

This clonotype has a handful of counts. The J gene is TRBJ1-2, the V gene TRBV19, with D unclear. This CDR3 has 14 amino acids. Germline V lookup: CDR1 LNHDA, CDR2 SQIVND (reference sequence). V gave up 0 bases and J gave up 4 bases, with 9 bases separating them. The DNA for the CDR3 is TGTGCCAGTAGTATAGATGGTAAAAGCTATGGCTACACCTTC. Its translation: CASSIDGKSYGYTF.